Listed below are T cell receptor beta chains from one sample, sequenced in a study of T cell repertoires in cytomegalovirus infection. No antigen has been identified for these receptors. TCRdb reanalysed the reads using MiXCR and keeps one entry per CDR3 protein. This table has 700,000 to 950,000 distinct CDR3 sequences, approximately 32% appearing once. The sequences come from cultured CD8+ T cells from PBMCs, collected from culture after CMV antigen stimulation. The source of these receptors is a human donor in good health (CMV status not recorded). Some clones in this sample may be carry-over from other donors' samples. CDR3s include the opening cysteine and the closing phenylalanine or tryptophan. D genes are given only for firm matches. Clone size is given for some rows only: seen once, a few or many times, or a class if the clone is expanded.

J | D | V | size | length | CDR3 | DNA
TRBJ1-2 | - | TRBV29-1 | few | 13 | CSVEGWGAPGYTF | TGCAGCGTTGAAGGTTGGGGGGCGCCTGGCTACACCTTC
TRBJ1-1 | TRBD1 | TRBV7-8 | many | 15 | CASSSGTGVYTEAFF | TGTGCCAGCAGCTCCGGGACAGGGGTGTACACTGAAGCTTTCTTT
TRBJ2-5 | TRBD1 | TRBV7-7 | - | 14 | CASSLLQGQETQYF | TGTGCTAGCAGCTTACTACAGGGGCAAGAGACCCAGTACTTC
TRBJ2-2 | - | TRBV4-3 | - | 17 | CASSQDRGGRYTGELFF | TGCGCCAGCAGCCAAGATCGCGGGGGCCGTTACACCGGGGAGCTGTTTTTT
TRBJ1-6 | - | TRBV13 | - | 17 | CASSLGALPTYNSPLHF | TGTGCCAGCAGCTTAGGGGCACTGCCTACTTATAATTCACCCCTCCACTTT
TRBJ2-1 | - | TRBV28 | few | 17 | CASSFGTEDSSYNEQFF | TGTGCCAGCAGTTTTGGGACCGAAGACAGCTCCTACAATGAGCAGTTCTTC
TRBJ1-2 | - | TRBV4-1 | few | 15 | CASSQVGFVNYGYTF | TGCGCCAGCAGCCAAGTGGGGTTTGTCAACTATGGCTACACCTTC
TRBJ2-3 | - | TRBV5-1 | - | 15 | CASSGLGGSTDTQYF | TGCGCCAGCAGCGGCCTCGGGGGTAGCACAGATACGCAGTATTTT
TRBJ1-4 | TRBD1 | TRBV27 | once | 14 | CASRYRGLDEKLFF | TGTGCCAGCAGGTACAGGGGGTTGGATGAAAAACTGTTTTTT
TRBJ1-2 | TRBD1 | TRBV5-6 | few | 16 | CASSFNNQGAYYGYTF | TGTGCCAGCAGCTTCAACAACCAGGGGGCATACTATGGCTACACCTTC
TRBJ1-1 | - | TRBV24-1 | - | 15 | CATSGPDTQNTEAFF | TGTGCCACCAGCGGCCCCGACACTCAGAACACTGAAGCTTTCTTT
TRBJ1-1 | TRBD1 | TRBV7-2 | many | 14 | CASSSYRGGTEAFF | TGTGCCAGCAGCTCCTACAGGGGTGGGACTGAAGCTTTCTTT
TRBJ2-1 | - | TRBV12-3/TRBV12-4 | - | 14 | CASRARESRNEQFF | TGTGCCAGCAGAGCCAGGGAGAGTAGGAATGAGCAGTTCTTC
TRBJ1-5 | - | TRBV7-3 | many | 15 | CASSLMGGGNQPQHF | TGTGCCAGCAGCTTAATGGGGGGGGGCAATCAGCCCCAGCATTTT
TRBJ1-1 | - | TRBV20-1 | - | 13 | CSARGGQNREAFF | TGCAGTGCTAGGGGCGGACAGAACCGTGAAGCTTTCTTT
TRBJ2-3 | - | TRBV4-3 | - | 16 | CASSQDSGAFTDTQYF | TGCGCCAGCAGCCAAGATTCCGGGGCGTTCACAGATACGCAGTATTTT
TRBJ1-5 | - | TRBV11-1 | many | 15 | CASSLAYGSNQPQHF | TGTGCCAGCAGCTTAGCGTACGGGAGCAATCAGCCCCAGCATTTT
TRBJ2-5 | - | TRBV9 | - | 15 | CASSRAGGLEETQYF | TGTGCCAGCAGCAGGGCTGGGGGGCTTGAGGAGACCCAGTACTTC
TRBJ1-1 | - | TRBV27 | - | 14 | CASRWGARSTEAFF | TGTGCCAGCAGGTGGGGGGCGCGGAGCACTGAAGCTTTCTTT
TRBJ2-3 | - | TRBV9 | - | 14 | CASSVPDSTDTQYF | TGTGCCAGCAGCGTCCCGGATAGCACAGATACGCAGTATTTT
TRBJ1-2 | TRBD1 | TRBV7-9 | few | 15 | CASSYDTGDYYGYTF | TGTGCCAGCAGCTACGATACAGGGGATTACTATGGCTACACCTTC
TRBJ2-1 | - | TRBV12-3/TRBV12-4 | - | 15 | CASSLRGPRTAEQFF | TGTGCCAGCAGTTTACGAGGGCCACGGACAGCTGAGCAGTTCTTC
TRBJ1-1 | TRBD1 | TRBV7-6 | - | 15 | CASSLGQAGVTEAFF | TGTGCCAGCAGCTTGGGACAGGCCGGGGTCACTGAAGCTTTCTTT
TRBJ2-3 | TRBD2 | TRBV29-1 | - | 17 | CSAPSRLAGGQGDTQYF | TGCAGCGCACCTTCTCGACTAGCGGGGGGGCAGGGAGATACGCAGTATTTT
TRBJ1-1 | - | TRBV12-3/TRBV12-4 | - | 15 | CASSLPPTGFTEAFF | TGTGCCAGCAGTTTGCCCCCAACAGGGTTCACTGAAGCTTTCTTT
TRBJ1-1 | - | TRBV6-5 | - | 16 | CASRLLIQGGNTEAFF | TGTGCCAGCAGGCTACTCATCCAGGGAGGGAACACTGAAGCTTTCTTT
TRBJ1-5 | - | TRBV9 | - | 14 | CASSDGTLDQPQHF | TGTGCCAGCAGCGACGGGACATTGGACCAGCCCCAGCATTTT
TRBJ2-1 | - | TRBV7-9 | many | 14 | CASSLAGGRNEQFF | TGTGCCAGCAGCTTAGCGGGGGGGCGCAATGAGCAGTTCTTC
TRBJ1-1 | - | TRBV19 | - | 18 | CASSIYLATGKMNTEAFF | TGTGCCAGTAGTATCTATTTGGCAACAGGAAAGATGAACACTGAAGCTTTCTTT
TRBJ1-6 | - | TRBV2 | - | 17 | CASSEYLRIRGSSPLHF | TGTGCCAGCAGTGAATATCTCAGGATCCGCGGAAGCTCACCCCTCCACTTT
TRBJ2-2 | - | TRBV6-1 | once | 14 | CASSPNGDTGELFF | TGTGCCAGCTCGCCAAACGGCGACACCGGGGAGCTGTTTTTT
TRBJ1-5 | TRBD1 | TRBV6-1 | - | 13 | CTSSGQGHQPQHF | TGTACCAGCAGTGGACAGGGGCATCAGCCCCAGCATTTT
TRBJ2-2 | - | TRBV20-1 | - | 12 | CSAPTEAGELFF | TGCAGTGCTCCAACTGAGGCCGGGGAGCTGTTTTTT
TRBJ1-2 | - | TRBV6-5 | few | 12 | CASSDTNYGYTF | TGTGCCAGCAGCGACACAAACTATGGCTACACCTTC
TRBJ2-5 | - | TRBV7-4 | few | 16 | CASSSPPRGSQETQYF | TGTGCCAGCAGCTCTCCCCCCCGCGGCAGCCAAGAGACCCAGTACTTC
TRBJ1-1 | - | TRBV5-4 | - | 15 | CASSGVTDPWTEAFF | TGTGCCAGCAGCGGAGTGACAGATCCCTGGACTGAAGCTTTCTTT
TRBJ1-1 | - | TRBV7-2 | many | 15 | CASSLGTALNTEAFF | TGTGCCAGCAGCTTAGGGACAGCCCTGAACACTGAAGCTTTCTTT
TRBJ1-1 | - | TRBV27 | - | 13 | CASSFGPYREAFF | TGTGCCAGCAGTTTCGGGCCTTACAGGGAAGCTTTCTTT
TRBJ1-1 | - | TRBV7-9 | few | 13 | CASSSDGVTEAFF | TGTGCCAGCAGCTCAGACGGGGTCACTGAAGCTTTCTTT
TRBJ1-1 | - | TRBV6-5 | - | 13 | CASSYGTRRKAFF | TGTGCCAGCAGTTACGGGACGAGAAGGAAGGCTTTCTTT
TRBJ2-1 | TRBD1 | TRBV6-1 | - | 15 | CASSYKGDRVNEQFF | TGTGCCAGCAGTTACAAAGGGGACAGGGTCAATGAGCAGTTCTTC
TRBJ1-6 | TRBD1 | TRBV15 | few | 15 | CATSRNRGANSPLHF | TGTGCCACCAGCCGAAACAGGGGTGCTAATTCACCCCTCCACTTT